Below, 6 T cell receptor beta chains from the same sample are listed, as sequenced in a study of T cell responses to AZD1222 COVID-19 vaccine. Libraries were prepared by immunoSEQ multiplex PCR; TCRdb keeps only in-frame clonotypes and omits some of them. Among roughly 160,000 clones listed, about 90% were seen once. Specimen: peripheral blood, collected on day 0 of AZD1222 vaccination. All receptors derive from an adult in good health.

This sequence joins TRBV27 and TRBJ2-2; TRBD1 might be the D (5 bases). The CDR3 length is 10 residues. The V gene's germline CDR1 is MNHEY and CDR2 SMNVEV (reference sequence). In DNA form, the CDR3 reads TGTGTATCAGGGACCGGGGAGCTGTTTTTT. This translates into CVSGTGELFF.

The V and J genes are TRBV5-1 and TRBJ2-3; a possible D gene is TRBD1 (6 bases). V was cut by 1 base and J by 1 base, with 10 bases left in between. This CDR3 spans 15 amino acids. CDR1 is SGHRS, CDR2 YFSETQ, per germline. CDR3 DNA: TGCGCCAGCAGCTTGAGGGGGATGGGCACAGATACGCAGTATTTT. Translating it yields CASSLRGMGTDTQYF.

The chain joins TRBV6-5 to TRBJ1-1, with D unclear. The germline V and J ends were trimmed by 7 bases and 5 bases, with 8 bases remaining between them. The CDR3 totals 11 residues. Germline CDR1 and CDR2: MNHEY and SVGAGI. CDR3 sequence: CASIRLTEAFF. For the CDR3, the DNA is TGTGCCAGCATTAGGTTGACTGAAGCTTTCTTT.

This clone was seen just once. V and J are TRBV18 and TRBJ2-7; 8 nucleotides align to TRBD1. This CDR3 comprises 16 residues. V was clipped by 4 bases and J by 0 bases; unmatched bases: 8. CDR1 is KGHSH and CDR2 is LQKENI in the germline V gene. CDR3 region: CASSLLGQESSYEQYF. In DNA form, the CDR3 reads TGTGCCAGCTCACTTTTGGGACAGGAAAGCTCCTACGAGCAGTACTTC.

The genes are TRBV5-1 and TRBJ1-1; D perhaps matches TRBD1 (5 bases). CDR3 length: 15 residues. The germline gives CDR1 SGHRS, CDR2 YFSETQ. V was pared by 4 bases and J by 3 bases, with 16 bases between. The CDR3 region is CASSRASGLDTEAFF. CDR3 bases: TGCGCCAGCAGCAGGGCGTCAGGGTTGGACACTGAAGCTTTCTTT.

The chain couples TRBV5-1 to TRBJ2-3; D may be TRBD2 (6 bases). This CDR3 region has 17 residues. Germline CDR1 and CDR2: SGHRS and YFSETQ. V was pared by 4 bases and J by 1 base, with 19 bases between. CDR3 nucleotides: TGCGCCAGCAGCGTTTACGCCGGGACTCCCGGCACAGATACGCAGTATTTT. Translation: CASSVYAGTPGTDTQYF. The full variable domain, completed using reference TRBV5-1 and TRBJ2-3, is KAGVTQTPRYLIKTRGQQVTLSCSPISGHRSVSWYQQTPGQGLQFLFEYFSETQRNKGNFPGRFSGRQFSNSRSEMNVSTLELGDSALYLCASSVYAGTPGTDTQYFGPGTRLTVL.